The clone carrying this T cell receptor beta chain was found many times. Its antigen remains unidentified. The data are from a study of regulatory T cells in long-lasting Graves disease. Whole-study context: Persistent Graves' disease required over 5 years of antithyroid drugs and positive TSH receptor antibodies. Study-level results: Sample size, which was small, may have reduced accuracy.

V was clipped by 1 base and J by 4 bases, with 9 bases between them. Germline assignment: CDR1 SGHRS and CDR2 YFSETQ. There are 15 residues in the CDR3. Through Arm-PCR of CDR3 regions and iRepertoire HTBI primers, TCR beta libraries were built. TCRdb re-analysed the multiplex PCR reads in MiXCR, keeping a single row per CDR3 protein. The sample includes hundreds of thousands of distinct CDR3 sequences, less than 20% of them seen just once. This sample's time point: persistent/refractory GD, antithyroid drugs over 5 years with positive TRAb. Extracted PBMC RNA gave rise to the TCR library. This sequence was found in a female donor with Graves disease. The chain has TRBV5-1 and TRBJ1-6; tentative D call: TRBD1 (5 bases). Sequenced here: peripheral blood mononuclear cells (PBMCs), sampled when the disease was refractory, from a patient treated with antithyroid drugs. In DNA, the CDR3 is TGCGCCAGCAGCTTGAGTCAGGGTTATAATTCACCCCTCCACTTT. This codes for CASSLSQGYNSPLHF.